The source of this TCR beta chain is a study of blood T cell repertoires in COVID-19. Study as a whole: Specimens from acute and convalescent COVID-19 originated in the United States, Italy and Spain. PBMCs, B-cell-depleted T cells, or T cells were the source of the cDNA or gDNA that made up the material.

Between the trimmed V and J ends, which lost 1 base and 3 bases, there was a span of 5 bases. CDR1 is LGHDT and CDR2 is YNNKEL in the germline V gene (reference sequence). CDR3 length equals 13 residues. Per the original data handling: The assay estimated nucleated cells by amplifying reference gene primers. Generated by immunoSEQ multiplex PCR, the TCRdb table keeps only in-frame clones and is missing some. V, J and clone size are taken as reported in that table, and D and trimming were inferred from the DNA itself. Of 120,000 or so clones in the sample, nearly 90% were seen once. This TCR came from a woman of 80 years or more with acute or convalescent COVID-19. V gene TRBV3-1 (or the pseudogene TRBV3-2) combines with J gene TRBJ2-3; D is possibly TRBD2 (5 bases). Sequencing input: peripheral blood. The CDR3 DNA sequence: TGTGCCAGCAGCCAAGGGGAGACAGATACGCAGTATTTT. It encodes CASSQGETDTQYF.